This T cell receptor beta chain derives from a study of a mutant IDH1 vaccine in newly diagnosed glioma. Whole-study context: Earlier care involved radiotherapy, temozolomide, or both, and the majority received both. Week 35 brought visit V12, which was followed by visit V13 at week 47.

The V gene lost 4 bases and the J gene lost 8 bases, with 12 bases spanning the gap. Germline V gives CDR1 SGHRS, CDR2 YFSETQ. CDR3 length equals 12 residues. This clone has just a few counts. Its antigen is as yet unknown. Described time point: week 47, end of study. Doses of 300 ug of mutant IDH1 20-mer peptide were given with topical imiquimod. Each tumor in the donors was a new WHO grade 3 or 4 astrocytoma, IDH1-mutant and ATRX-lost. Profiling relied on immunoSEQ multiplex PCR, and the TCRdb table lists in-frame clones only, not all of them. This sample has roughly 34,000 clones; around 90% occur once, and the top ten carry roughly 5%.

The sequencing here drew on PBMCs, taken from a glioma patient whose treatment included an IDH1 peptide vaccine. This TCR came from a woman aged 40 to 49 with glioma. The chain uses TRBV5-1 and TRBJ1-2; D perhaps matches TRBD1 (5 bases). CDR3 protein: CASSTDRYGYTF. CDR3 in DNA: TGCGCCAGCAGCACCGACAGATACGGCTACACCTTC.